The present entry profiles one T cell receptor (beta chain) with its context. Its target is unknown. This sample was included in a study of beta chain features in type 1 diabetes. The CDR3 contains 15 residues. V lost 6 bases, J lost 5 bases, and 12 bases stayed unmatched. Germline values: CDR1 SNHLY, CDR2 FYNNEI. Investigators reverse transcribed all isolated RNA, so they sequenced expressed TCRB transcripts. Profiled with immunoSEQ multiplex PCR; TCRdb holds only in-frame clones, not every one. The sample has roughly 160,000 clones; about 8.3% are singletons. Only one heparinised blood draw was taken per donor, and its volume averaged around 120 mL. Cell sorting via CD45RO/CCR7/CD25/CD127/CD95/CD27 was performed to obtain CD4+ naive, central memory, regulatory and stem cell-like memory cells. In all sorted populations, purity surpassed 95%. General observations from the study: All four CD4+ subsets from Type 1 diabetes patients carried moderately but significantly shorter TCRB CDR3s. Patients with type 1 diabetes carried fewer insertions and had more deletions at their VDJ junctions.

Sequenced: central memory CD4+ T cells from blood. This clonotype was obtained from a woman aged 18 to 35 with type 1 diabetes. The chain joins TRBV2 to TRBJ2-5; 7 bases match TRBD1. The CDR3 reads CASSKGPDRRETQYF. As DNA, the CDR3 is TGTGCCAGCAGCAAAGGGCCGGACAGGCGGGAGACCCAGTACTTC.